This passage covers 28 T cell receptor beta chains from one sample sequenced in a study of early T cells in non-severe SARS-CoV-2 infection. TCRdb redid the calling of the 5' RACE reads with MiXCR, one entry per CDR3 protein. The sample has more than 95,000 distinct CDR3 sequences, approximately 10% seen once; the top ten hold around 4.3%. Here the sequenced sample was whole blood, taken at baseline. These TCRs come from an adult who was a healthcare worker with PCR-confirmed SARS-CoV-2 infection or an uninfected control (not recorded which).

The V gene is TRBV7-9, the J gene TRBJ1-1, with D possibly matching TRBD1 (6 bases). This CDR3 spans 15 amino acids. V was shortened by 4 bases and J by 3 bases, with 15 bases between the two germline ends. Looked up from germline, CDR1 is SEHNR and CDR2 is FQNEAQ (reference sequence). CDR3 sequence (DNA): TGTGCCAGCAGCTCGCCAACAGGGATGGACACTGAAGCTTTCTTT. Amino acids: CASSSPTGMDTEAFF.

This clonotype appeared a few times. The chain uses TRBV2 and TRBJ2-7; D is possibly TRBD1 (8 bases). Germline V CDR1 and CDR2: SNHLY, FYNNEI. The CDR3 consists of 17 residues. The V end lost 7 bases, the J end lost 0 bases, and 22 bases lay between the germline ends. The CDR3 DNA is TGTGCCAGCACCCCAGGTGGGGGGGACAGGTTCTCCTACGAGCAGTACTTC. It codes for CASTPGGGDRFSYEQYF.

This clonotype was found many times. For the CDR3, the DNA is TGTGCCAGCAGCTTAGGTCCAGGGAGCAATTCACCCCTCCACTTT. Translated, it gives CASSLGPGSNSPLHF. V gene TRBV7-2 combines with J gene TRBJ1-6; possible D gene TRBD1, 5 bases. The CDR3 sequence is 15 residues long. Per germline, CDR1 SGHTA and CDR2 FQGNSA. V gave up 1 base and J gave up 7 bases, with 11 bases separating them.

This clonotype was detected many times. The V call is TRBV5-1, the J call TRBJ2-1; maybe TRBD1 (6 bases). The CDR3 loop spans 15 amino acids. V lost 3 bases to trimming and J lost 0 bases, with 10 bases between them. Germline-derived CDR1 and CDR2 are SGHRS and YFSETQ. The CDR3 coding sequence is TGCGCCAGCAGCTCCGGACAGAGCTCCTACAATGAGCAGTTCTTC. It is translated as CASSSGQSSYNEQFF.

The CDR3: CASSFLGFNTEAFF. CDR3 nucleotides: TGCGCCAGCAGCTTTCTTGGATTTAACACTGAAGCTTTCTTT. The chain recombines TRBV5-1 with TRBJ1-1; D remains ambiguous. V was shortened by 2 bases and J by 2 bases, with 10 bases between the two germline ends. Germline lookup yields CDR1 SGHRS and CDR2 YFSETQ. This CDR3 is 14 amino acids long.

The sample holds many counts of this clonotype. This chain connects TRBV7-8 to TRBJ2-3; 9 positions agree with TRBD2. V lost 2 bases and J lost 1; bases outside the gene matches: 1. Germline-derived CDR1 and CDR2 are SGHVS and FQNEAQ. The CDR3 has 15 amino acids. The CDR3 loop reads CASSLLAGRTDTQYF. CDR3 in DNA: TGTGCCAGCAGCTTACTAGCGGGGCGCACAGATACGCAGTATTTT.

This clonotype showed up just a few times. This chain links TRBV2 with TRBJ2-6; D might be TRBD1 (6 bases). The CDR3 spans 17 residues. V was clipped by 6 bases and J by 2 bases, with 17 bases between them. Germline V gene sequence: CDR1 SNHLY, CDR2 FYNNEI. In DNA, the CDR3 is TGTGCCAGCAGACGACAGGTTCTGCGAGCTGGGGCCAACGTCCTGACTTTC. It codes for CASRRQVLRAGANVLTF.

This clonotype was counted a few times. The CDR3 nucleotides are TGTGCCAGCAGCGCCACAGGGTCGGTCACTGAAGCTTTCTTT. It specifies CASSATGSVTEAFF. V and J are TRBV7-2 and TRBJ1-1; D perhaps matches TRBD1 (6 bases). Per the germline V gene, CDR1 is SGHTA and CDR2 is FQGNSA. V was shortened by 5 bases and J by 4 bases, with 14 bases between the two germline ends. This CDR3 is built from 14 residues. Combining the CDR3 with reference TRBV7-2 and TRBJ1-1 gives the whole variable domain GAGVSQSPSNKVTEKGKDVELRCDPISGHTALYWYRQSLGQGLEFLIYFQGNSAPDKSGLPSDRFSAERTGGSVSTLTIQRTQQEDSAVYLCASSATGSVTEAFFGQGTRLTVV.

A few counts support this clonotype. CDR3 sequence reads: CASISPGLSPLHF. CDR3 in DNA: TGTGCCAGCATATCCCCAGGGCTTTCACCCCTCCACTTT. The genes are TRBV2 and TRBJ1-6; possible D gene TRBD1, 5 bases. V lost 7 bases and J lost 9, with 13 bases in between. The CDR3 loop spans 13 amino acids. Germline CDR1 SNHLY, CDR2 FYNNEI.

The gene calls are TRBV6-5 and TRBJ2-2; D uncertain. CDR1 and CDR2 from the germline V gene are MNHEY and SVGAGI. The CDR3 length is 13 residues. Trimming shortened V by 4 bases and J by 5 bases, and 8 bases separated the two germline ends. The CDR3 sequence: CASSLVWTGELFF. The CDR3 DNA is TGTGCCAGCAGTTTGGTCTGGACCGGGGAGCTGTTTTTT.

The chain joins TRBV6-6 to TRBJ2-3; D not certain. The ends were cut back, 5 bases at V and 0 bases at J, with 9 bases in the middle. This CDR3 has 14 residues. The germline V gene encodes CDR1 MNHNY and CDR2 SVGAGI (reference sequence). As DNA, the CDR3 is TGTGCCAGCAGTATGGCATCTAGCACAGATACGCAGTATTTT. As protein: CASSMASSTDTQYF.

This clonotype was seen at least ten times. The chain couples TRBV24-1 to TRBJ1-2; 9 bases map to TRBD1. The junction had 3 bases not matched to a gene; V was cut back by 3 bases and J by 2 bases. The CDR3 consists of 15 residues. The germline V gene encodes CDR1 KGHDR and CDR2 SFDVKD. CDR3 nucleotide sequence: TGTGCCACCAGTGATCCGGGACAGGGAAACTATGGCTACACCTTC. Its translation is CATSDPGQGNYGYTF.

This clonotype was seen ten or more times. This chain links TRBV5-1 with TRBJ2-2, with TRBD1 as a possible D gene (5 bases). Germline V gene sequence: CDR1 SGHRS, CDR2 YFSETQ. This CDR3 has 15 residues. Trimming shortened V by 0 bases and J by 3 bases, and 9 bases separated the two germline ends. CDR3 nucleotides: TGCGCCAGCAGCTTGGAAGGGGCCGACACCGGGGAGCTGTTTTTT. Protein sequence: CASSLEGADTGELFF.

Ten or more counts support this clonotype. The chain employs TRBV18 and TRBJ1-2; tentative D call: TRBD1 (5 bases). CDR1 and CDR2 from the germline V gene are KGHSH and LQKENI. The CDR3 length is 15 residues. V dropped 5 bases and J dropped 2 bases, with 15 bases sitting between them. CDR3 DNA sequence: TGTGCCAGCTCATCTACGGGACGGCCCAACTATGGCTACACCTTC. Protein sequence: CASSSTGRPNYGYTF.

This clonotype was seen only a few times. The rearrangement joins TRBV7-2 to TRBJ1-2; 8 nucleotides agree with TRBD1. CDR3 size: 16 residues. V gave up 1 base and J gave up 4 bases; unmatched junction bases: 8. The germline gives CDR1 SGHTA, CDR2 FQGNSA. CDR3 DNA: TGTGCCAGCAGCTTAGAATCCGGGACAGGCTCCTATGGCTACACCTTC. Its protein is CASSLESGTGSYGYTF.

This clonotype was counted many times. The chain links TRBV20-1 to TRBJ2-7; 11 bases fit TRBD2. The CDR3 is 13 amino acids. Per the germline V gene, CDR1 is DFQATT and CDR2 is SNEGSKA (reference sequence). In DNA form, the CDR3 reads TGCAGAGCGCCGGGACTAGCGGCGGACGAGCAGTACTTC. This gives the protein CRAPGLAADEQYF.

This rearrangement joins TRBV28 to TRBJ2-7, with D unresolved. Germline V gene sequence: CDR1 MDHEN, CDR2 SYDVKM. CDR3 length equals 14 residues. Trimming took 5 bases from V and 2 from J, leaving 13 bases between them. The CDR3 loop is CASSPTGPPYEQYF. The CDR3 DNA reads TGTGCCAGCAGTCCAACTGGGCCTCCCTACGAGCAGTACTTC.

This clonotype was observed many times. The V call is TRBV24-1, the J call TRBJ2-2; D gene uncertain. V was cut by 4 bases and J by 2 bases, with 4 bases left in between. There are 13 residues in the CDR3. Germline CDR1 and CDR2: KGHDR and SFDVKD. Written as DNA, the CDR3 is TGTGCCACCAGTGACCCAAACACCGGGGAGCTGTTTTTT. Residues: CATSDPNTGELFF.

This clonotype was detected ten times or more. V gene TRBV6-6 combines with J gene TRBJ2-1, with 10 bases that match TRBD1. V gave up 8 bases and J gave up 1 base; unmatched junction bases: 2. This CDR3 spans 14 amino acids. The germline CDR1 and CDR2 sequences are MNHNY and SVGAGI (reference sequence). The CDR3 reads CASGDRGSYNEQFF. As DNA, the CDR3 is TGTGCCAGCGGGGACAGGGGTTCCTACAATGAGCAGTTCTTC.

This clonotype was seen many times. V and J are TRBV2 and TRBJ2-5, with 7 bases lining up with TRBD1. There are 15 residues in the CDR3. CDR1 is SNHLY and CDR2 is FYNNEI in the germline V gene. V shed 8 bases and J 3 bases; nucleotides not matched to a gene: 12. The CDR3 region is CASPRGRGIEETQYF. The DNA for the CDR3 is TGTGCCAGCCCAAGGGGCAGGGGGATCGAAGAGACCCAGTACTTC.

CDR3 nucleotide sequence: TGTGCCAGCAGCTTTAAGGATATGAACACTGAAGCTTTCTTT. It is translated as CASSFKDMNTEAFF. The chain carries TRBV7-9 and TRBJ1-1, with D unclear. The CDR3 loop spans 14 amino acids. The V gene's germline CDR1 is SEHNR and CDR2 FQNEAQ (reference sequence). V lost 3 bases and J 0 bases, leaving 8 bases between the germline ends.

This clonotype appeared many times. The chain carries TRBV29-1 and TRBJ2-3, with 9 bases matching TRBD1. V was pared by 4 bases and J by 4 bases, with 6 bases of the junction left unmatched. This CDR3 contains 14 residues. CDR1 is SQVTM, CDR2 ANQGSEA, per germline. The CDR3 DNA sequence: TGCAGCGTTGTACAGGGGGCGCTCGCAGATACGCAGTATTTT. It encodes CSVVQGALADTQYF.

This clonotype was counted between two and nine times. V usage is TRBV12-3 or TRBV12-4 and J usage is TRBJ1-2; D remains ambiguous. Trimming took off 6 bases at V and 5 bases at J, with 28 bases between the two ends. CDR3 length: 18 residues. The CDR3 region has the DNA TGTGCCAGCAGCCCCACGGGAACGATTAGCGGGAGGCGGTATGGCTACACCTTC. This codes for CASSPTGTISGRRYGYTF.

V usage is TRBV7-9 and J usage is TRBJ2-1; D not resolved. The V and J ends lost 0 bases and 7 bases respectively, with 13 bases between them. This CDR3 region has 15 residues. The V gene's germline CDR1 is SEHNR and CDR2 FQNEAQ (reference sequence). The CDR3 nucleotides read TGTGCCAGCAGCTTAGCTGGACGGAAGAAAAATGAGCAGTTCTTC. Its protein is CASSLAGRKKNEQFF.

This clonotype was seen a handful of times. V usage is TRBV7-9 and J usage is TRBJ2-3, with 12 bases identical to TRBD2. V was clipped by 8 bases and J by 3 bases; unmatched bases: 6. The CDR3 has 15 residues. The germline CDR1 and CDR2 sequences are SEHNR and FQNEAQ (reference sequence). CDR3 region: CASRETSGGTDTQYF. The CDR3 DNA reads TGTGCCAGCCGCGAGACTAGCGGGGGTACAGATACGCAGTATTTT. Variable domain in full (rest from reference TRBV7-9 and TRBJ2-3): DTGVSQNPRHKITKRGQNVTFRCDPISEHNRLYWYRQTLGQGPEFLTYFQNEAQLEKSRLLSDRFSAERPKGSFSTLEIQRTEQGDSAMYLCASRETSGGTDTQYFGPGTRLTVL.

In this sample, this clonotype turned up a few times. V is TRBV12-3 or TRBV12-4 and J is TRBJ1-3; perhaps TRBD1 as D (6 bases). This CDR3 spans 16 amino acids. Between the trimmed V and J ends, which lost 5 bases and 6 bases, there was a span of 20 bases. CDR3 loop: CASSRPTSGAENTIYF. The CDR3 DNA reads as TGTGCCAGCAGTCGCCCAACCTCAGGGGCTGAAAACACCATATATTTT.

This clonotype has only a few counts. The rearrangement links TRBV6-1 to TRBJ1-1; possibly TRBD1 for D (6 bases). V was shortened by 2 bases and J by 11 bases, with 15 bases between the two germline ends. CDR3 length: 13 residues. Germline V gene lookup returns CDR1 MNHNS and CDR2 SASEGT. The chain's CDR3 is CASSESLGGPAFF. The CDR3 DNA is TGTGCCAGCAGTGAAAGTTTGGGGGGGCCTGCTTTCTTT.

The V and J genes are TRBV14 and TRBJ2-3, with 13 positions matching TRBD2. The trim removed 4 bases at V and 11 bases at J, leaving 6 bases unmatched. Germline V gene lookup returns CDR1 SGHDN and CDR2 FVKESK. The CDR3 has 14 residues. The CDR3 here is CASSPPGLAGRQYF. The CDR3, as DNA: TGTGCCAGCAGCCCTCCGGGACTAGCGGGACGGCAGTATTTT.